Below are 28 T cell receptor beta chains sequenced from a single sample in a study of blood T cell repertoires in COVID-19. The table came from immunoSEQ multiplex PCR; TCRdb's copy has only in-frame clones and leaves some out. This table has roughly 130,000 clones, more than 65% appearing once. Sequenced: peripheral blood. Source of these receptors: a man older than 75 with acute or convalescent COVID-19.

The genes are TRBV5-5 and TRBJ2-3, with 11 bases that match TRBD2. Germline V gene data show CDR1 as SGHKS and CDR2 as YYEKEE (reference sequence). Losses at the gene ends were 3 bases for V and 1 base for J; bases not matched to a gene: 7. CDR3 length: 17 amino acids. The CDR3 region has the DNA TGTGCCAGCAGCTCGCCCGGGACTAGCGGCCGCACAGATACGCAGTATTTT. It specifies CASSSPGTSGRTDTQYF.

This chain joins TRBV6-6 and TRBJ1-4; TRBD1 agrees at 12 bases. The CDR3 extends over 16 amino acids. Germline values: CDR1 MNHNY, CDR2 SVGAGI (reference sequence). The V and J ends lost 6 bases and 2 bases, in that order; junction bases with no gene match: 4. CDR3 protein: CASRGQGAGTNEKLFF. For the CDR3, the DNA is TGTGCCAGCAGGGGACAGGGGGCCGGGACTAATGAAAAACTGTTTTTT.

This clone was observed a single time. The rearrangement links TRBV9 to TRBJ2-1; D gene unclear. The germline V gene has CDR1 SGDLS and CDR2 YYNGEE. The CDR3 loop spans 15 amino acids. Trimming left V 2 bases short and J 2 bases short, with 11 bases between. The CDR3 DNA follows: TGTGCCAGCAGCGTCGATGGGCAGCCCTACAATGAGCAGTTCTTC. It yields the protein CASSVDGQPYNEQFF.

The rearrangement joins TRBV6-5 to TRBJ1-1; D might be TRBD1 (6 bases). CDR1 is MNHEY, CDR2 SVGAGI, per germline. The CDR3 runs 12 residues. Trimming pared 7 bases from V and 5 bases from J, leaving 11 bases between. The CDR3 DNA is TGTGCCAGCACCAGGGGTGATACTGAAGCTTTCTTT. Translated: CASTRGDTEAFF.

This chain links TRBV29-1 with TRBJ1-1; 8 bases fit TRBD1. V lost 7 bases and J lost 6; bases outside the gene matches: 10. The CDR3 has 13 amino acids. The germline CDR1 and CDR2 sequences are SQVTM and ANQGSEA. The CDR3 spells CSARPDREAEAFF. CDR3 in DNA: TGCAGCGCCCGACCGGACAGGGAGGCTGAAGCTTTCTTT.

V is TRBV7-3 and J is TRBJ1-1; TRBD1 is a possible D gene (6 bases). Deletions cut 5 bases from V and 1 base from J, with 11 bases between. Per the germline V gene, CDR1 is SGHTA and CDR2 is FQGTGA. This CDR3 region has 14 residues. The CDR3 DNA reads as TGTGCCAGCAGCACCCCCAGGGGGAACACTGAAGCTTTCTTT. Translation: CASSTPRGNTEAFF.

The V gene is TRBV6-5, the J gene TRBJ1-2; a possible D gene is TRBD1 (6 bases). The CDR3 consists of 13 residues. Trimming stripped 6 bases from V and 8 bases from J, with 16 bases between. CDR1 and CDR2 (germline): MNHEY, SVGAGI. DNA for the CDR3: TGTGCCAGCAGGGACAGCAAGATGTACGGCTACACCTTC. The encoded protein is CASRDSKMYGYTF.

This rearrangement joins TRBV5-1 to TRBJ2-7; TRBD2 might be the D (6 bases). Trimming left V 2 bases short and J 1 base short, with 13 bases between. CDR3 length: 15 residues. Germline CDR1 reads SGHRS; CDR2 reads YFSETQ. CDR3 protein: CASSFTGDASYEQYF. Here the CDR3 DNA reads TGCGCCAGCAGCTTTACGGGGGATGCTTCCTACGAGCAGTACTTC.

The chain carries TRBV14 and TRBJ1-6; unclear D gene. Germline loops: CDR1 SGHDN, CDR2 FVKESK. CDR3 length: 14 residues. V was trimmed by 3 bases and J by 6 bases, leaving 9 bases between them. DNA for the CDR3: TGTGCCAGCAGCCAGTGGTCAGTTAATTCACCCCTCCACTTT. Amino acids: CASSQWSVNSPLHF.

This sequence joins TRBV11-2 and TRBJ2-5; D unresolved. Looked up from germline, CDR1 is SGHAT and CDR2 is FQNNGV. The CDR3 loop spans 16 amino acids. Trimming pared 3 bases from V and 5 bases from J, leaving 19 bases between. CDR3 sequence reads: CASSLRLALEQETQYF. The DNA for the CDR3 is TGTGCCAGCAGCTTGAGACTGGCCCTGGAGCAGGAGACCCAGTACTTC.

The CDR3 reads CASSPRRSDNEQFF. The CDR3 region has the DNA TGTGCCAGCTCACCGCGAAGATCGGACAATGAGCAGTTCTTC. The chain joins TRBV18 to TRBJ2-1; D gene uncertain. CDR1 and CDR2 (germline): KGHSH, LQKENI. The V gene lost 3 bases and the J gene lost 5 bases, with 11 bases spanning the gap. The CDR3 has 14 residues.

This rearrangement joins TRBV7-8 to TRBJ1-6; a weak D match, TRBD1 (5 bases). Trimming removed 3 bases from V and 8 bases from J, with 11 bases in between. Looked up from germline, CDR1 is SGHVS and CDR2 is FQNEAQ. The CDR3 runs to 14 residues. CDR3 region: CASSFGGRDSPLHF. CDR3 coding DNA: TGTGCCAGCAGCTTTGGCGGCAGGGATTCACCCCTCCACTTT.

This clone was found a few times. The rearrangement links TRBV18 to TRBJ1-1; tentatively, D is TRBD1 (6 bases). This CDR3 is built from 17 residues. V shed 1 base and J shed 0 bases, with 15 bases lying between them. CDR1 and CDR2 (germline): KGHSH, LQKENI. In DNA form, the CDR3 reads TGTGCCAGCTCACCACGCGGGTCGACAGGAATGAACACTGAAGCTTTCTTT. It is translated as CASSPRGSTGMNTEAFF.

The chain recombines TRBV9 with TRBJ2-2; a weak D match, TRBD2 (7 bases). CDR1 SGDLS and CDR2 YYNGEE come from the germline V gene. CDR3 size: 17 residues. Trimming left V 2 bases short and J 1 base short, with 15 bases between. CDR3 region: CASSVNPGGLNTGELFF. CDR3 DNA: TGTGCCAGCAGCGTCAATCCGGGGGGCCTGAACACCGGGGAGCTGTTTTTT.

The chain links TRBV7-2 to TRBJ2-7; D might be TRBD1 (7 bases). The length of the CDR3 is 14 residues. CDR1 is SGHTA and CDR2 is FQGNSA in the germline V gene. The V gene lost 5 bases and the J gene lost 5 bases, with 16 bases spanning the gap. The CDR3 spells CASSRGTAPNEQYF. CDR3 nucleotides: TGTGCCAGCAGCCGCGGGACAGCACCTAACGAGCAGTACTTC. The whole variable domain, filled in from reference TRBV7-2 and TRBJ2-7, reads GAGVSQSPSNKVTEKGKDVELRCDPISGHTALYWYRQSLGQGLEFLIYFQGNSAPDKSGLPSDRFSAERTGGSVSTLTIQRTQQEDSAVYLCASSRGTAPNEQYFGPGTRLTVT.

V and J are TRBV5-4 and TRBJ2-3; TRBD2 matches 8 bases. From germline, CDR1 is SGHNT and CDR2 YYREEE (reference sequence). This CDR3 has 16 amino acids. V lost 5 bases, J lost 2 bases, and 10 bases stayed unmatched. Written as DNA, the CDR3 is TGTGCCAGCAGGGACGGGACTAGAGGATTCACAGATACGCAGTATTTT. Translation: CASRDGTRGFTDTQYF.

This chain uses TRBV5-4 with TRBJ2-2, with 8 positions matching TRBD2. The junction had 4 bases not matched to a gene; V was cut back by 2 bases and J by 4 bases. Per germline, CDR1 SGHNT and CDR2 YYREEE (reference sequence). The CDR3 runs 15 residues. CDR3 nucleotide sequence: TGTGCCAGCAGCTTCGAGACTAGCGTCACCGGGGAGCTGTTTTTT. It is translated as CASSFETSVTGELFF.

The chain uses TRBV2 and TRBJ1-1, with 9 positions matching TRBD1. V was clipped by 7 bases and J by 9 bases; unmatched bases: 9. The germline V gene encodes CDR1 SNHLY and CDR2 FYNNEI. This CDR3 is 13 amino acids long. Here the CDR3 DNA reads TGTGCCAGCATAGACGGGGACAGGGTCAAAGCTTTCTTT. As protein: CASIDGDRVKAFF.

The chain combines TRBV11-2 with TRBJ2-1; D might be TRBD2 (6 bases). Germline V gene lookup returns CDR1 SGHAT and CDR2 FQNNGV. The CDR3 is made up of 15 amino acids. Between the trimmed V and J ends, which lost 5 bases and 4 bases, there was a span of 15 bases. The CDR3 DNA is TGTGCCAGCAGCCCCACGCGGGGCGGGTACAATGAGCAGTTCTTC. It specifies CASSPTRGGYNEQFF.

The chain combines TRBV4-3 with TRBJ2-5; 13 bases agree with TRBD2. Germline V gene sequence: CDR1 LGHNA, CDR2 YSLEER. J lost 3 bases, V lost 4 bases, and 11 bases had no gene match. The CDR3 loop spans 18 amino acids. The CDR3 loop is CASSPGRLAGGREETQYF. The CDR3 nucleotides are TGCGCCAGCAGCCCAGGGCGACTAGCGGGGGGAAGGGAAGAGACCCAGTACTTC.

The chain links TRBV24-1 to TRBJ2-6; D call uncertain. V lost 4 bases and J 0 bases, leaving 9 bases between the germline ends. CDR1 and CDR2 from the germline V gene are KGHDR and SFDVKD. The CDR3 spans 16 residues. The CDR3 loop reads CATSDPGISGANVLTF. The CDR3 bases are TGTGCCACCAGTGACCCCGGTATCTCTGGGGCCAACGTCCTGACTTTC.

The V gene is TRBV5-1, the J gene TRBJ2-1; 7 nucleotides agree with TRBD1. The germline CDR1 and CDR2 sequences are SGHRS and YFSETQ. This CDR3 region has 13 residues. The trim removed 1 base at V and 5 bases at J, leaving 0 bases unmatched. This CDR3 reads CASSLTGDNEQFF. The CDR3 DNA sequence: TGCGCCAGCAGCTTGACAGGGGACAATGAGCAGTTCTTC. Full variable domain (rest looked up from reference TRBV5-1 and TRBJ2-1): KAGVTQTPRYLIKTRGQQVTLSCSPISGHRSVSWYQQTPGQGLQFLFEYFSETQRNKGNFPGRFSGRQFSNSRSEMNVSTLELGDSALYLCASSLTGDNEQFFGPGTRLTVL.

V usage is TRBV5-1 and J usage is TRBJ2-1; maybe TRBD1 (6 bases). V lost 0 bases to trimming and J lost 5 bases, with 9 bases between them. Germline lookup yields CDR1 SGHRS and CDR2 YFSETQ. The CDR3 is made up of 14 amino acids. This CDR3 reads CASSLGQEHNEQFF. The CDR3, as DNA: TGCGCCAGCAGCTTGGGACAGGAGCACAATGAGCAGTTCTTC.

The V call is TRBV7-8, the J call TRBJ1-5, with a tentative D call TRBD1 (6 bases). The CDR3 runs to 15 residues. The V end lost 1 base, the J end lost 4 bases, and 11 bases lay between the germline ends. The germline V gene has CDR1 SGHVS and CDR2 FQNEAQ. CDR3 DNA: TGTGCCAGCAGCTTAGAGGGCACAGGGAATCAGCCCCAGCATTTT. This translates into CASSLEGTGNQPQHF.

V gene TRBV19 combines with J gene TRBJ2-7; D possibly corresponds to TRBD1 (5 bases). Germline-derived CDR1 and CDR2 are LNHDA and SQIVND (reference sequence). V was shortened by 1 base and J by 3 bases, with 10 bases between the two germline ends. There are 14 residues in the CDR3. The CDR3 coding sequence is TGTGCCAGTAGTATAGTAGGGGAAAACTACGAGCAGTACTTC. This encodes CASSIVGENYEQYF.

As concerns this clone: At one boundary the junction diverges from the germline segment, which might be a read error. The V call is TRBV20-1, the J call TRBJ2-7; D possibly corresponds to TRBD1 (6 bases). Germline assignment: CDR1 DFQATT and CDR2 SNEGSKA (reference sequence). This CDR3 contains 11 residues. The CDR3 here is CSARTQGTFNF. DNA for the CDR3: TGCAGTGCTAGGACTCAGGGGACCTTCAACTTC.

J is TRBJ1-4 and V is TRBV28, with 7 bases that match TRBD1. The CDR3 contains 13 residues. V trimming: 7 bases; J trimming: 7 bases; junction bases outside the gene matches: 6. Germline-derived CDR1 and CDR2 are MDHEN and SYDVKM. The CDR3 region is CASTPGGTEKLFF. CDR3 sequence (DNA): TGTGCCAGCACTCCAGGGGGTACTGAAAAACTGTTTTTT.

The rearrangement links TRBV24-1 to TRBJ2-5, with D possibly matching TRBD2 (5 bases). V gave up 4 bases and J gave up 7 bases, with 6 bases separating them. Germline V gene data show CDR1 as KGHDR and CDR2 as SFDVKD. There are 11 residues in the CDR3. Here the CDR3 reads CATSDRGTQYF. Here the CDR3 DNA reads TGTGCCACCAGTGACCGGGGGACCCAGTACTTC.